The 4 T cell receptor beta chains given below trace back to one sample, sequenced in a study of blood T cell repertoires in COVID-19. Using immunoSEQ multiplex PCR, the repertoire was profiled, and TCRdb retains in-frame clones only, with some absent. The sample records 55,000 to 80,000 clones, approximately 80% being singletons. Sequencing used peripheral blood. These receptors were obtained from a woman in her 70s with acute or convalescent COVID-19.

The V gene is TRBV4-3, the J gene TRBJ2-1; TRBD2 agrees at 8 bases. The germline V gene has CDR1 LGHNA and CDR2 YSLEER. The length of the CDR3 is 14 residues. The V segment lost 1 base and the J segment 6 bases; nucleotides outside the gene matches: 2. CDR3 amino acids: CASSQGLASNEQFF. CDR3 nucleotides: TGCGCCAGCAGCCAAGGACTAGCGAGCAATGAGCAGTTCTTC.

The chain joins TRBV5-6 to TRBJ2-7; the D gene is possibly TRBD1 (6 bases). CDR1 and CDR2 (germline): SGHDT, YYEEEE. The V and J ends lost 3 bases and 4 bases respectively, with 14 bases between them. This CDR3 is 14 amino acids long. CDR3 amino acids: CASSSGQGLYEQYF. As DNA, the CDR3 is TGTGCCAGCAGCTCGGGACAAGGTTTATACGAGCAGTACTTC.

The rearrangement uses TRBV7-2 and TRBJ1-6; 7 nucleotides align to TRBD1. The CDR3 is made up of 15 amino acids. Germline V gene data show CDR1 as SGHTA and CDR2 as FQGNSA. After removal of 3 bases from V and 6 bases from J, the junction contained 5 bases not matched to a gene. This chain's CDR3 is CASSLNRGVNSPLHF. The CDR3 DNA reads as TGTGCCAGCAGCTTGAACAGGGGCGTTAATTCACCCCTCCACTTT.

J is TRBJ2-1 and V is TRBV6-4; tentative D call: TRBD2 (5 bases). Trimming removed 7 bases at V and 6 bases at J, with 16 bases between. Germline CDR1 MRHNA, CDR2 SNTAGT. This CDR3 spans 14 amino acids. CDR3 loop: CASKAEASSNEQFF. For the CDR3, the DNA is TGTGCCAGCAAGGCGGAGGCTAGCTCCAATGAGCAGTTCTTC.